These 17 T cell receptor beta chains were sequenced from one sample in a study of blood T cell repertoires in COVID-19. The table came from immunoSEQ multiplex PCR; TCRdb's copy has only in-frame clones and leaves some out. Of under 200,000 clones listed, 85% to 95% were seen once; the top ten hold around 0.53%. Sequenced sample: peripheral blood. The receptor source for this set is a man aged 45-60 years with acute or convalescent COVID-19.

This clone occurred once. J is TRBJ1-4 and V is TRBV5-8, with TRBD1 identical over 9 bases. Germline CDR1 is SGHTS and CDR2 is YDEGEE. V was pared by 0 bases and J by 7 bases, with 1 base of the junction left unmatched. CDR3 length equals 14 residues. The CDR3 DNA follows: TGTGCCAGCAGCTTGGAACAGGGGGCTGAAAAACTGTTTTTT. Translated, it gives CASSLEQGAEKLFF. The full variable domain, with the rest looked up from reference TRBV5-8 and TRBJ1-4, is EAGVTQSPTHLIKTRGQQATLRCSPISGHTSVYWYQQALGLGLQFLLWYDEGEERNRGNFPPRFSGRQFPNYSSELNVNALELEDSALYLCASSLEQGAEKLFFGSGTQLSVL.

V gene TRBV27 combines with J gene TRBJ2-2; D possibly corresponds to TRBD1 (5 bases). The CDR3 has 14 amino acids. CDR1 MNHEY and CDR2 SMNVEV come from the germline V gene (reference sequence). V lost 6 bases, J lost 8 bases, and 16 bases lay in between. CDR3 loop: CASRVGHQNGELFF. The CDR3 DNA is TGTGCCAGCAGGGTCGGACACCAAAATGGGGAGCTGTTTTTT.

The rearrangement joins TRBV28 to TRBJ1-1; D might be TRBD1 (6 bases). Germline lookup yields CDR1 MDHEN and CDR2 SYDVKM. Trimming left V 5 bases short and J 4 bases short, with 20 bases between. The CDR3 is made up of 16 amino acids. The CDR3 nucleotides are TGTGCCAGCAGTCGGGGTAGACAGGCTGGGGGCACTGAAGCTTTCTTT. Its translation: CASSRGRQAGGTEAFF.

This chain links TRBV7-9 with TRBJ1-2; 9 positions match TRBD1. CDR1 is SEHNR, CDR2 FQNEAQ, per germline (reference sequence). The CDR3 is made up of 15 amino acids. After removal of 1 base from V and 8 bases from J, the junction contained 8 bases not matched to a gene. CDR3 sequence: CASSLEDRGIYGYTF. The DNA of the CDR3 is TGTGCCAGCAGCTTAGAAGACAGGGGGATTTACGGCTACACCTTC.

J is TRBJ2-2 and V is TRBV6-2 or TRBV6-3, with 12 nucleotides matching TRBD2. The CDR3 runs 17 residues. V trimming: 6 bases; J trimming: 2 bases; junction bases outside the gene matches: 7. The germline gives CDR1 MNHEY, CDR2 SVGEGT. For the CDR3, the DNA is TGTGCCAGCAGCGACGGACTAGCGGGAAACAACACCGGGGAGCTGTTTTTT. As protein: CASSDGLAGNNTGELFF.

The chain links TRBV7-2 to TRBJ2-2; 8 bases agree with TRBD1. Germline-derived CDR1 and CDR2 are SGHTA and FQGNSA. This CDR3 has 14 amino acids. The J segment lost 3 bases and the V segment lost 6 bases, leaving 3 bases of the junction unmatched. The chain's CDR3 is CASRDRVYTGELFF. In nucleotides, the CDR3 is TGTGCCAGCAGGGACAGGGTATACACCGGGGAGCTGTTTTTT.

The chain links TRBV7-2 to TRBJ2-1; 10 positions match TRBD2. The CDR3 consists of 15 residues. V was clipped by 1 base and J by 8 bases; unmatched bases: 5. The germline gives CDR1 SGHTA, CDR2 FQGNSA. For the CDR3, the DNA is TGTGCCAGCAGCTTAGTAGCGGGGGGTAGGGATGAGCAGTTCTTC. Its translation is CASSLVAGGRDEQFF.

V gene TRBV5-1 combines with J gene TRBJ2-3; TRBD2 aligns across 9 bases. This CDR3 contains 14 residues. Germline V lookup: CDR1 SGHRS, CDR2 YFSETQ. The junction had 4 bases not matched to a gene; V was cut back by 2 bases and J by 6 bases. The CDR3 region is CASSFSGSGDTQYF. The DNA of the CDR3 is TGCGCCAGCAGCTTTAGCGGGAGCGGGGATACGCAGTATTTT. Complete variable domain (other parts from reference TRBV5-1 and TRBJ2-3): KAGVTQTPRYLIKTRGQQVTLSCSPISGHRSVSWYQQTPGQGLQFLFEYFSETQRNKGNFPGRFSGRQFSNSRSEMNVSTLELGDSALYLCASSFSGSGDTQYFGPGTRLTVL.

The J gene is TRBJ1-1, the V gene TRBV28; a weak D match, TRBD1 (6 bases). Trimming took off 6 bases at V and 7 bases at J, with 27 bases between the two ends. The CDR3 sequence is 17 residues long. Germline V gene data show CDR1 as MDHEN and CDR2 as SYDVKM. The CDR3 DNA reads as TGTGCCAGCAGCCTAGGGGGTTTTGGAGTCCGCAGTCTTGAAGCTTTCTTT. This translates into CASSLGGFGVRSLEAFF.

V usage is TRBV2 and J usage is TRBJ2-1; D possibly corresponds to TRBD2 (5 bases). V was cut by 6 bases and J by 3 bases, with 12 bases left in between. CDR1 and CDR2 (germline): SNHLY, FYNNEI. The CDR3 totals 14 residues. CDR3 bases: TGTGCCAGCAGGGAGCCCGGGGTCTACAATGAGCAGTTCTTC. It yields the protein CASREPGVYNEQFF.

The V and J genes are TRBV7-2 and TRBJ2-3; maybe TRBD1 (6 bases). Germline CDR1 reads SGHTA; CDR2 reads FQGNSA. The CDR3 consists of 12 residues. V lost 10 bases, J lost 5 bases, and 13 bases lay in between. The CDR3 nucleotides are TGTGCCAAGGGGGATCAGGGAGATACGCAGTATTTT. Protein sequence: CAKGDQGDTQYF. Supplemented by reference TRBV7-2 and TRBJ2-3, the full variable domain reads GAGVSQSPSNKVTEKGKDVELRCDPISGHTALYWYRQSLGQGLEFLIYFQGNSAPDKSGLPSDRFSAERTGGSVSTLTIQRTQQEDSAVYLCAKGDQGDTQYFGPGTRLTVL.

The rearrangement uses TRBV7-2 and TRBJ2-1; unclear D gene. CDR1 and CDR2 from the germline V gene are SGHTA and FQGNSA. The CDR3 totals 16 residues. V gave up 5 bases and J gave up 0 bases, with 14 bases separating them. The CDR3 sequence is CASSLHSVRSYNEQFF. The CDR3 DNA is TGTGCCAGCAGCCTTCACTCGGTGCGCTCCTACAATGAGCAGTTCTTC.

V and J are TRBV28 and TRBJ2-3; 8 bases agree with TRBD2. The CDR3 loop spans 16 amino acids. J lost 4 bases, V lost 5 bases, and 11 bases had no gene match. Germline-derived CDR1 and CDR2 are MDHEN and SYDVKM. The CDR3 spells CASSARTSLAPDTQYF. CDR3 nucleotide sequence: TGTGCCAGCAGTGCCCGGACTAGCTTGGCCCCAGATACGCAGTATTTT.

J is TRBJ1-1 and V is TRBV6-2 or TRBV6-3, with 11 bases fitting TRBD1. Germline V lookup: CDR1 MNHEY, CDR2 SVGEGT. The CDR3 contains 16 residues. V shed 5 bases, J shed 0 bases, and the junction held 5 bases outside the gene matches. For the CDR3, the DNA is TGTGCCAGCAGTCCCTGGACAGGGGGCTTGAACACTGAAGCTTTCTTT. This encodes CASSPWTGGLNTEAFF.

The genes are TRBV6-5 and TRBJ1-2, with 7 bases lining up with TRBD1. The CDR3 is made up of 13 amino acids. V dropped 5 bases and J dropped 8; count of bases not matched to a gene: 8. Germline V gives CDR1 MNHEY, CDR2 SVGAGI. CDR3 residues: CASSPQGERGYTF. CDR3 nucleotides: TGTGCCAGCAGTCCCCAGGGGGAGAGAGGCTACACCTTC.

The chain combines TRBV6-1 with TRBJ2-7; D may be TRBD2 (5 bases). CDR1 MNHNS and CDR2 SASEGT come from the germline V gene. The CDR3 extends over 14 amino acids. The V end lost 3 bases, the J end lost 3 bases, and 12 bases lay between the germline ends. The CDR3 DNA reads as TGTGCCAGCAGTGATCCCGGGATCCTCTACGAGCAGTACGTC. Its protein product is CASSDPGILYEQYV.

The chain is built from TRBV24-1 and TRBJ2-1; TRBD2 agrees at 16 bases. CDR3 size: 18 residues. J gave up 9 bases and V 2 bases, and 9 bases lay outside the gene matches. The germline V gene encodes CDR1 KGHDR and CDR2 SFDVKD. The CDR3 sequence: CATSDSPGLAGGLGEQFF. For the CDR3, the DNA is TGTGCCACCAGTGATTCCCCGGGACTAGCGGGAGGGCTAGGTGAGCAGTTCTTC.